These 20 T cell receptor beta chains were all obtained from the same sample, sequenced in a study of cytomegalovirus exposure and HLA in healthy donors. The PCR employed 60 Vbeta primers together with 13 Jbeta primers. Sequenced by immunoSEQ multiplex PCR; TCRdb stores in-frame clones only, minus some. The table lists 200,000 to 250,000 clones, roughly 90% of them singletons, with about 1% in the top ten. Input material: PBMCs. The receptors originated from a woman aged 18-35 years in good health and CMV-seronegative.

Here the CDR3 reads CASSHGGQGKKLFF. In DNA, the CDR3 is TGTGCCAGCAGCCATGGGGGACAGGGTAAAAAACTGTTTTTT. V and J are TRBV14 and TRBJ1-4; 9 bases line up with TRBD1. Unmatched junction bases numbered 5, after V lost 3 bases and J lost 9 bases. CDR3 size: 14 residues. CDR1 and CDR2 (germline): SGHDN, FVKESK.

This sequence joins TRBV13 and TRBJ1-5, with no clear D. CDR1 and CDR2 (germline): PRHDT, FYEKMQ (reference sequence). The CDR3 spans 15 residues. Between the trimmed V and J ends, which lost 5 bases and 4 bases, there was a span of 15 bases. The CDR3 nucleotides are TGTGCCAGCAGCCCCGGTGCGGGAGGTAATCAGCCCCAGCATTTT. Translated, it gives CASSPGAGGNQPQHF.

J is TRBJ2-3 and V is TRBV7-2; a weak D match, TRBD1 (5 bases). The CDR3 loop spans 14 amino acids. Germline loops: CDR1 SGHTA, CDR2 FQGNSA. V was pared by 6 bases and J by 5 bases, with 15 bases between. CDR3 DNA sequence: TGTGCCAGCAGGGATGGGCTAGGGGAAGATACGCAGTATTTT. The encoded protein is CASRDGLGEDTQYF.

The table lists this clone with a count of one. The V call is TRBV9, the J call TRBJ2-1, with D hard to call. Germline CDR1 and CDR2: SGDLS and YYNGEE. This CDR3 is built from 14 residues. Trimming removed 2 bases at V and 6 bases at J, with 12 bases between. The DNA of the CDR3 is TGTGCCAGCAGCGTCCAGGCTGTGAGCAATGAGCAGTTCTTC. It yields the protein CASSVQAVSNEQFF.

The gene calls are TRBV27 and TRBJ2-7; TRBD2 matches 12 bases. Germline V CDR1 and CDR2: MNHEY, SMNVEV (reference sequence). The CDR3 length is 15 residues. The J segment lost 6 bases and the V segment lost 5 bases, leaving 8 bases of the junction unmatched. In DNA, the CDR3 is TGTGCCAGCAGTGGCCTGACTAGCGGGAGAGGCGAGCAGTACTTC. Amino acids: CASSGLTSGRGEQYF.

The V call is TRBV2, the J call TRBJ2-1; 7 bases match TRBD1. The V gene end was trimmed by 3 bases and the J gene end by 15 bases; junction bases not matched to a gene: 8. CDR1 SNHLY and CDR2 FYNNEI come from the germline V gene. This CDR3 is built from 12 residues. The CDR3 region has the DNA TGTGCCAGCAGTGACAGGGGGATCTTCCTGTTCTTC. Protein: CASSDRGIFLFF.

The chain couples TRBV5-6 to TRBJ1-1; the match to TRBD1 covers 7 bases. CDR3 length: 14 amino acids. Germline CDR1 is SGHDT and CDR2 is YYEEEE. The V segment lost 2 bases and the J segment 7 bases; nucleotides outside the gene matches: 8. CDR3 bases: TGTGCCAGCAGCTTTGACAGGGCTCGACGTGAAGCTTTCTTT. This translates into CASSFDRARREAFF.

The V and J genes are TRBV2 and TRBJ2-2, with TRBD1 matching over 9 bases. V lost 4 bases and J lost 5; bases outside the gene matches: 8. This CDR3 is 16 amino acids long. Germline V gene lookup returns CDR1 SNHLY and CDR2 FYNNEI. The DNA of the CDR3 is TGTGCCAGCAGTGTCTGGGGGACAGGGTTGACCGGGGAGCTGTTTTTT. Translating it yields CASSVWGTGLTGELFF.

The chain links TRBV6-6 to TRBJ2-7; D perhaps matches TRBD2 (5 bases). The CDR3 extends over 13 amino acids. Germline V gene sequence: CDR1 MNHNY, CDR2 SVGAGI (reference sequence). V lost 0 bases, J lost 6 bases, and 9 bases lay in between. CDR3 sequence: CASSYSSGGEQYF. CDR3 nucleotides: TGTGCCAGCAGTTACTCATCCGGAGGCGAGCAGTACTTC.

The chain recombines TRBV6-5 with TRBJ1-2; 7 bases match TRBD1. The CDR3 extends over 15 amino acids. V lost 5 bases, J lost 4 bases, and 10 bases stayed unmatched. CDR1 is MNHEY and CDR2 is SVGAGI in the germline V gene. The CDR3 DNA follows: TGTGCCAGCAGTGTCCACAGGGGAACGGGCTATGGCTACACCTTC. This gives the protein CASSVHRGTGYGYTF.

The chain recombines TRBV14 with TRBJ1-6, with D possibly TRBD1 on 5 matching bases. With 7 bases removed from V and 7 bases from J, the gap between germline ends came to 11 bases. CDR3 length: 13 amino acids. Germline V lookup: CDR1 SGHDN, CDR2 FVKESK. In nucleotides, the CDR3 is TGTGCCAGCAATCGGGGGGTGAATTCACCCCTCCACTTT. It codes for CASNRGVNSPLHF.

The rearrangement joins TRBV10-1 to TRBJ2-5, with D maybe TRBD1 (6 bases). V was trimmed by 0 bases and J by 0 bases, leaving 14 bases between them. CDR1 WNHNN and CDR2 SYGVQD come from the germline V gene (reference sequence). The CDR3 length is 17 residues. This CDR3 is CASSESRDTTYQETQYF. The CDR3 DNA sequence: TGCGCCAGCAGTGAGTCTAGGGACACAACGTACCAAGAGACCCAGTACTTC.

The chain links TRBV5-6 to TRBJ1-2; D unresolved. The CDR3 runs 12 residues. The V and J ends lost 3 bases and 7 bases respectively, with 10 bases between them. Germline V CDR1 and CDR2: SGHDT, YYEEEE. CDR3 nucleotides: TGTGCCAGCAGCTATGCCAGCGCTGGCTACACCTTC. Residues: CASSYASAGYTF.

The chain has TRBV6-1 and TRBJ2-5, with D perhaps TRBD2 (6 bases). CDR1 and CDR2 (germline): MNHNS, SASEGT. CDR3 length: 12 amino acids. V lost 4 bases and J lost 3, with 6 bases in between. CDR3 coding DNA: TGTGCCAGCAGTGGGGGGGAAGAGACCCAGTACTTC. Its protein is CASSGGEETQYF.

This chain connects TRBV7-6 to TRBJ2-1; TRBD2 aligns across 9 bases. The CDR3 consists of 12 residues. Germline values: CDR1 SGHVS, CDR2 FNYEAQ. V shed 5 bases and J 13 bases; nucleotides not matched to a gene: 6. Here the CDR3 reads CASSVSGRVQFF. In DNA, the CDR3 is TGTGCCAGCAGCGTTAGCGGGAGAGTCCAGTTCTTC.

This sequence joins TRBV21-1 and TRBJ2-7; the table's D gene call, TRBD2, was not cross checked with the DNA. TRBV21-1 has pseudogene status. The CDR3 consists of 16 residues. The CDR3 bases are TGTGCCAGCAGCGGCGGAGAGCAGACTCGCCCGGGAGAGCAGTACTTC. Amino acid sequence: CASSGGEQTRPGEQYF.

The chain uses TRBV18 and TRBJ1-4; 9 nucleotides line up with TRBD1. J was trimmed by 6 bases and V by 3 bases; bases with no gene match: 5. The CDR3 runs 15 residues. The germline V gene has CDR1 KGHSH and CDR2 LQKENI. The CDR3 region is CASSPPGQGHEKLFF. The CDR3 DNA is TGTGCCAGCTCACCCCCCGGACAGGGGCATGAAAAACTGTTTTTT.

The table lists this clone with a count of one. CDR3 loop: CASSRGLVPYEQYF. In DNA form, the CDR3 reads TGTGCCAGCAGTCGGGGACTAGTCCCCTACGAGCAGTACTTC. V is TRBV6-6 and J is TRBJ2-5, with 8 bases aligning to TRBD2. The last part of the DNA fits TRBJ2-7 better; the J call may be wrong. The CDR3 runs to 14 residues. CDR1 is MNHNY, CDR2 SVGAGI, per germline (reference sequence).

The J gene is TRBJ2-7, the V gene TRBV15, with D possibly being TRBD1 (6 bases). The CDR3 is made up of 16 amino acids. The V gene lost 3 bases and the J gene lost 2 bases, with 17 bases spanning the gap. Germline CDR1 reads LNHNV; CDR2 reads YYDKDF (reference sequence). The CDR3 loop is CATSSGPGTIAYEQYF. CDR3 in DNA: TGTGCCACCAGCAGTGGACCCGGGACAATCGCCTACGAGCAGTACTTC.

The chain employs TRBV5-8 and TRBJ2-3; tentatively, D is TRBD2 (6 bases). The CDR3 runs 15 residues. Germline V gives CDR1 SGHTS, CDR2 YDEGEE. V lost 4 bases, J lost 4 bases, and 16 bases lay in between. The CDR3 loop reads CASSQGRRSADTQYF. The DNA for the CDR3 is TGTGCCAGCAGCCAAGGGAGGAGGAGTGCAGATACGCAGTATTTT.